The T cell receptor (beta chain) described here comes from a study of blood T cell repertoires in COVID-19. Study in general: Material from acute and convalescent COVID-19 was sourced from the United States, Italy and Spain. The cDNA or gDNA used as material had been derived from T cells, B-cell-depleted T cells, or PBMCs.

Source study methods: Estimated nucleated cell counts came from reference gene primer amplification. Libraries were prepared by immunoSEQ multiplex PCR; TCRdb keeps only in-frame clonotypes and omits some of them. D and trimming come from the DNA, and the V and J calls and clone size come from that table. The table lists approximately 110,000 clones, approximately 90% of them singletons. CDR1 is SEHNR, CDR2 FQNEAQ, per germline (reference sequence). J was trimmed by 5 bases and V by 6 bases; bases with no gene match: 8. The CDR3 contains 14 residues. This receptor was taken from a human donor in a cohort sampled during active COVID-19. Sequencing used peripheral blood. This rearrangement joins TRBV7-9 to TRBJ2-3, with 7 bases lining up with TRBD2. The CDR3 loop is CASSWGLPRDTQYF. The CDR3 coding sequence is TGTGCCAGCAGTTGGGGACTACCTCGAGATACGCAGTATTTT.